The source of this T cell receptor (beta chain) is a study of blood T cell repertoires in COVID-19. Produced via immunoSEQ multiplex PCR; TCRdb's table is partial and in-frame only. The sample has approximately 200,000 clones; less than 90% are singletons. The CDR3 totals 19 residues. V dropped 0 bases and J dropped 4; count of bases not matched to a gene: 11. Germline V gene lookup returns CDR1 LGHDT and CDR2 YNNKEL (reference sequence). The receptor comes from a man aged 65 to 79 with active or convalescent COVID-19. The sequenced sample was peripheral blood. This rearrangement joins TRBV3-1 (or the pseudogene TRBV3-2) to TRBJ2-7; TRBD2 aligns across 14 bases. CDR3 region: CASSQDAPRLAGGRYEQYF. The CDR3 DNA sequence: TGTGCCAGCAGCCAAGATGCCCCTCGACTAGCGGGGGGGAGGTACGAGCAGTACTTC.